Listed here are 3 T cell receptor beta chains from one sample, sequenced in a study of T cell clones after liver transplantation (dated by TCRdb to the late 2010s). Library method: the immunoSEQ multiplex PCR assay. In TCRdb, the immuneACCESS table is reduced to in-frame sequences with V and J assigned. These tables do not hold every clone; where another copy was compared, an unresolved V gene accounts for under half, and the others remain unexplained. The sample data list 50,000 to 70,000 clones, and around two thirds of these were observed just once. The ten top clones hold approximately 3% of the sample. Specimen: CD4+ T cells from blood, collected at the approximately 15-month timepoint. The receptors stem from a human patient who received a liver transplant. Following a transplant, some T lymphocytes may have been derived from the graft donor.

The chain has TRBV2 and TRBJ2-5; a weak D match, TRBD1 (6 bases). Germline assignment: CDR1 SNHLY and CDR2 FYNNEI. The CDR3 spans 18 residues. V lost 4 bases, J lost 1 base, and 22 bases lay in between. DNA of the CDR3: TGTGCCAGCAGTGTCACCCGCAGGGGTTTGGGGCCCCAAGAGACCCAGTACTTC. It translates to CASSVTRRGLGPQETQYF.

The gene calls are TRBV25-1 and TRBJ2-7; D might be TRBD1 or TRBD2, each matching 5 bases. The CDR3 has 14 amino acids. Deletions cut 3 bases from V and 1 base from J, with 10 bases between. Per germline, CDR1 MGHDK and CDR2 SYGVNS. The chain's CDR3 is CASSDEGRSYEQYF. The CDR3 nucleotides are TGTGCCAGCAGTGATGAGGGGAGATCCTACGAGCAGTACTTC.

The J gene is TRBJ1-2, the V gene TRBV30, with 9 bases that match TRBD1. From germline, CDR1 is GTSNPN and CDR2 SVGIG (reference sequence). The trim removed 8 bases at V and 4 bases at J, leaving 2 bases unmatched. The CDR3 runs to 11 residues. The CDR3 here is CARGQGYGYTF. The CDR3 region has the DNA TGTGCCAGGGGACAGGGCTATGGCTACACCTTC.